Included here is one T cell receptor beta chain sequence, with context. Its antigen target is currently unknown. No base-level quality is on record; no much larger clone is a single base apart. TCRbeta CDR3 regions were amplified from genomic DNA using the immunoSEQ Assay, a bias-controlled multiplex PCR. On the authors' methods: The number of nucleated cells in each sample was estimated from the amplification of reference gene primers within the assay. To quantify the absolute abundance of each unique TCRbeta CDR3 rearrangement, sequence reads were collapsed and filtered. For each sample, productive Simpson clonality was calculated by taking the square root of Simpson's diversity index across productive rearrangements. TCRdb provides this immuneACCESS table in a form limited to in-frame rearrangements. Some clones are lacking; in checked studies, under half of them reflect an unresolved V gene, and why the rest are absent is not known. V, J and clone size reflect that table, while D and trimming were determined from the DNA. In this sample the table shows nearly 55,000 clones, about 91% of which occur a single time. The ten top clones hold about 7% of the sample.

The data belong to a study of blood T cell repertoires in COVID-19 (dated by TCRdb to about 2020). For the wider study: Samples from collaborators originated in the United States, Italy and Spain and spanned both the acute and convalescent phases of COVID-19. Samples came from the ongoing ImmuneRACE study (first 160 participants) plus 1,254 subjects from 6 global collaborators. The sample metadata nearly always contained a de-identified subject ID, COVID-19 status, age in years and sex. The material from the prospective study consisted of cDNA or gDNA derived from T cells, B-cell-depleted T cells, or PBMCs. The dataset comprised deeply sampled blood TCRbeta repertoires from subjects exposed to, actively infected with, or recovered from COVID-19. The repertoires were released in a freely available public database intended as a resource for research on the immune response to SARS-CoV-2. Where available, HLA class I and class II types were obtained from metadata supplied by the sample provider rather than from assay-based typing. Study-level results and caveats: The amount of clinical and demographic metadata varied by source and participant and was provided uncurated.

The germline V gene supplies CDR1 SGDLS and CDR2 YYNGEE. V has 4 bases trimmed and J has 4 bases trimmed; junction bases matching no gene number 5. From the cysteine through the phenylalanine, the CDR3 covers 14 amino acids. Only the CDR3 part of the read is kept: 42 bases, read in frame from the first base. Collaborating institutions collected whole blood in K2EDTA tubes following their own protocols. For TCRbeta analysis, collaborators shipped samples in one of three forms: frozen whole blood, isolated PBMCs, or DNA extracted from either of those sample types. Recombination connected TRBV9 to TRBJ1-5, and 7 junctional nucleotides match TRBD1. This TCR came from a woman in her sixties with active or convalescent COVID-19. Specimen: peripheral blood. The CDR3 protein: CASSSGQNNQPQHF. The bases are TGTGCCAGCAGCTCGGGACAGAATAATCAGCCCCAGCATTTT. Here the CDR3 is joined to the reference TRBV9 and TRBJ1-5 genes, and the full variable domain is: DSGVTQTPKHLITATGQRVTLRCSPRSGDLSVYWYQQSLDQGLQFLIQYYNGEERAKGNILERFSAQQFPDLHSELNLSSLELGDSALYFCASSSGQNNQPQHFGDGTRLSIL.